This entry is about one T cell receptor beta chain. Trimming stripped 2 bases from V and 11 bases from J, with 10 bases between. The germline V gene encodes CDR1 GTSNPN and CDR2 SVGIG (reference sequence). The CDR3 is 12 amino acids. This sample was included in a study of tumor-infiltrating lymphocytes in oesophageal squamous cell carcinoma. Using its own MiXCR run on the PCR reads, TCRdb lists one record per CDR3 protein. Of around 9,300 distinct CDR3 sequences in the sample, roughly 70% were seen once. The genes are TRBV30 and TRBJ1-6; no reliable D call. This TCR came from a female donor with esophageal squamous cell carcinoma. The source material was esophageal tumor tissue. CDR3 coding DNA: TGTGCCTGGAGTCTATCAGTGGCACCCCTCCACTTT. It yields the protein CAWSLSVAPLHF.